Listed below are T cell receptor beta chains from one sample, sequenced in a study of identical twins. TCRdb re-analysed the 5' RACE reads in MiXCR, keeping a single row per CDR3 protein. The sample lists roughly 480,000 distinct CDR3 sequences; 24% were seen once. The same sample was also studied in work on T cells expressing NK-cell markers.

The sequencing sample was made of CD4+ T cells sorted from blood. The receptors shown here come from a woman aged 18-29 years in good health. Each CDR3 is given with its conserved first and last residue. Fields, in order: V gene, clone size, J gene, D gene, CDR3 DNA, CDR3 protein. The D gene is left open where the match is weak. Size tells how often a clone was seen (once, few, many) or the class of an expanded clone, and some rows leave it out.

v_call: TRBV20-1
clone_size: NA
j_call: TRBJ2-7
d_call: NA
cdr3_nt: TGCAGTGCTAGAGAGAACCTACAGGGTCCGTACTTC
cdr3_aa: CSARENLQGPYF

v_call: TRBV15
clone_size: few
j_call: TRBJ2-1
d_call: TRBD2
cdr3_nt: TGTGCCACCAGCAAAGATAGCGGGAGTATCTACAATGAGCAGTTCTTC
cdr3_aa: CATSKDSGSIYNEQFF

v_call: TRBV12-3/TRBV12-4
clone_size: few
j_call: TRBJ1-2
d_call: NA
cdr3_nt: TGTGCCAGCAGAGCCCGGGGACGAAACTTTAACCCTGGTGGCTATGGCTACACCTTC
cdr3_aa: CASRARGRNFNPGGYGYTF

v_call: TRBV15
clone_size: few
j_call: TRBJ1-1
d_call: NA
cdr3_nt: TGTGCCACTGGCGGGACATCAAGCGGCACTGAAGCTTTCTTT
cdr3_aa: CATGGTSSGTEAFF

v_call: TRBV29-1
clone_size: few
j_call: TRBJ2-1
d_call: NA
cdr3_nt: TGCAGCGTTTCCTCTCGCATGGGCAGGGGTTACAATGAGCAGTTCTTC
cdr3_aa: CSVSSRMGRGYNEQFF

v_call: TRBV18
clone_size: NA
j_call: TRBJ2-5
d_call: NA
cdr3_nt: TGTGCCAGCTCCCCCCGTGGGGGTGGGACGGAGACCCAGTACTTC
cdr3_aa: CASSPRGGGTETQYF

v_call: TRBV5-1
clone_size: NA
j_call: TRBJ1-6
d_call: TRBD1
cdr3_nt: TGCGCCAGCAGCGGGACAGGGGGGAGCTCACCCCTCCACTTT
cdr3_aa: CASSGTGGSSPLHF

v_call: TRBV7-2
clone_size: NA
j_call: TRBJ2-7
d_call: NA
cdr3_nt: TGTGCCAGCAGCACCACCACCGGGAGCTCCTACGAGCAGTACTTC
cdr3_aa: CASSTTTGSSYEQYF

v_call: TRBV20-1
clone_size: few
j_call: TRBJ2-5
d_call: TRBD2
cdr3_nt: TGCAGTGCTGGGGGGATGCGGGAGGATGTCGGGACCCAGTACTTC
cdr3_aa: CSAGGMREDVGTQYF

v_call: TRBV14
clone_size: few
j_call: TRBJ1-4
d_call: NA
cdr3_nt: TGTGCCAGCAGCCCCACCGGGTTCGTGGGAGAAAAACTGTTTTTT
cdr3_aa: CASSPTGFVGEKLFF

v_call: TRBV4-3
clone_size: few
j_call: TRBJ1-2
d_call: NA
cdr3_nt: TGCGCCAGCAGCCAAGATGAGTCGAGGTACTATGGCTACACCTTC
cdr3_aa: CASSQDESRYYGYTF

v_call: TRBV5-1
clone_size: NA
j_call: TRBJ1-1
d_call: NA
cdr3_nt: TGCGCCAGCAGCTTGGCCCATAGCGCGAACACTGAAGCTTTCTTT
cdr3_aa: CASSLAHSANTEAFF

v_call: TRBV25-1
clone_size: few
j_call: TRBJ2-3
d_call: NA
cdr3_nt: TGTGCCAGCAGTGAATCGGCCCTGGTGCAGTATTTT
cdr3_aa: CASSESALVQYF

v_call: TRBV20-1
clone_size: NA
j_call: TRBJ2-1
d_call: NA
cdr3_nt: TGCAGTGCTCACAACTACAATGAGCAGTTCTTC
cdr3_aa: CSAHNYNEQFF

v_call: TRBV10-3
clone_size: NA
j_call: TRBJ2-7
d_call: TRBD1
cdr3_nt: TGTGCCATCAGTGGCCCGGGACAGGGGGAACCCGAGCAGTACTTC
cdr3_aa: CAISGPGQGEPEQYF

v_call: TRBV3-1
clone_size: few
j_call: TRBJ1-2
d_call: NA
cdr3_nt: TGTGCCAGCAGCCGGGAGGGGCACTATGGCTACACCTTC
cdr3_aa: CASSREGHYGYTF